The source of this T cell receptor (beta chain) is a study of regulatory T cells in long-lasting Graves disease (dated by TCRdb to the early 2020s). For the study in its entirety: In the newly diagnosed Graves' disease group, patients had been taking antithyroid drugs for less than 3 months. TCR sequencing covered about 13 persistent and around 20 newly diagnosed Graves' disease patients, around 33 samples in total. The study was conducted in China and was registered as a clinical trial. Patients with persistent Graves' disease were compared with patients with newly diagnosed Graves' disease using TCR sequencing and RNA sequencing of peripheral blood. Study-level results and caveats: Persistent patients shared more public clonotypes among themselves (under 3,000) than newly diagnosed patients did (approximately 970). Only the TCR beta chain was sequenced and analyzed. Because the primary lesion, thyroid tissue, could not be accessed, the study looked at peripheral blood alone. Persistent disease showed preferential use of TRBV28, TRBJ1-2 and TRBJ2-5, whereas newly diagnosed disease favored TRBV20-1 and TRBJ2-1. The small sample size was acknowledged by the authors as a limitation that may reduce accuracy. Persistent Graves' disease patients showed lower TCR Shannon entropy and fewer highly expanded clones than newly diagnosed patients, suggesting clonal expansion.

V drops 6 bases and J drops 2 bases, leaving 11 bases in between. CDR1 and CDR2 (SNHLY, FYNNEI) derive from the germline V gene. From cysteine to phenylalanine, the CDR3 is 14 amino acids long. The retained sequence is limited to the CDR3, 42 bases, with the frame set at the first base. The time point label corresponds to: newly diagnosed GD, antithyroid drugs for less than 3 months. RNA was extracted from PBMCs in TRIzol for both TCR sequencing and RNA sequencing. Graves' disease was diagnosed according to American Thyroid Association guidelines. The patients came from an endocrinology department in Xi'an, China. Each patient gave 7.5 to 10 milliliters of peripheral blood, collected in an EDTA anticoagulant tube. Ficoll Paque Plus density gradient separation was used to isolate PBMCs, and no additional T cell sorting was done. RNA quality was checked with an Agilent 2100 Bioanalyzer and agarose gel, and concentration with a NanoDrop 2000.

This clonotype appeared many times. This clone's antigen is unknown. No per-base quality is available; no much larger clone lies one base away. Library creation used multiplex PCR. The reads were generated on an Illumina HiSeq 4000. CDR3 regions were amplified by Arm-PCR with iRepertoire HTBI primers to construct TCR beta libraries. Before sequencing, the PCR products went through gel purification. The paper's data handling went like this. A total of some 60 TRBV and 14 TRBJ segments were identified across samples and were used for gene usage analysis of CDR3 amino acid clonotypes. Filtered high-quality paired reads were merged into contigs using COPE and FqMerger. BLAST was used to align contigs to IMGT TRBV, TRBD and TRBJ reference genes, and CDR3 was defined according to IMGT. Highly expanded clones were defined as clonotypes with a frequency above 0.1%. Shannon entropy served as the measure of repertoire diversity, while the Gini coefficient captured V-J evenness. A clonotype found in more than one individual was treated as public. TCRdb applied fastp at Q25 and MiXCR to the public reads, then kept only in-frame beta chains. Each entry is one CDR3 protein sequence, shown with its most common DNA and genes. In this record, the V and J calls reflect TCRdb's handling and not the investigators' own analysis. A total of some 330,000 distinct CDR3 sequences appear in this sample, roughly 12% of them only once. The top ten clonotypes cover approximately 20% of the sample.

This sample also belongs to another study, concerning T cells in Graves' hyperthyroidism and ophthalmopathy. According to the second study: A patient counted as having stable Graves' hyperthyroidism if no progression to ophthalmopathy occurred over 18 months of follow-up. The hyperthyroidism patients were between 18 and 65 years old and newly diagnosed, with a disease duration of less than 2 months. The study excluded patients with uncontrolled infections, other autoimmune diseases, pregnancy or lactation. Diagnoses were based on clinical symptoms, serum thyroxine and TRAb, thyroid ultrasound and orbital computed tomography. A first-round RT-PCR of the TCR CDR3 used the HTBI primer set with the Qiagen OneStep RT-PCR kit. Most expanded thyroid clonotypes (frequency above 0.001) were also detected in blood, suggesting blood repertoires may reflect thyroid immune responses. Ophthalmopathy was separated from stable hyperthyroidism by a 13 V-J signature model, with just over 85% sensitivity and about 84% specificity obtained in cross-validation and 80%/75% obtained in testing. During validation, the model predicted progression to ophthalmopathy a median of approximately six months ahead of onset, with almost 71% sensitivity and 72% to 85% specificity. To identify distinguishing TCR V-J signatures, a discovery cohort of about 95 patients was used, comprising 40 to 45 with Graves' ophthalmopathy and under 60 with stable Graves' hyperthyroidism. Prospective prediction of ophthalmopathy was tested in an independent validation cohort consisting of some 19 hyperthyroidism patients and around 17 patients who later progressed to ophthalmopathy. The 75 to 100 discovery patients were randomly divided into training and test sets at a 7:3 ratio. In addition, the study compared T-cell repertoires in thyroid tissue and in blood from roughly six Graves' hyperthyroidism patients. After sampling, hyperthyroidism patients received methimazole starting at 30 mg daily, and ophthalmopathy patients received high-dose intravenous methylprednisolone. The libraries were constructed in a second round of multiplex PCR and then size-selected and purified. Paired-end sequencing of the libraries was performed with 100 bp reads on an Illumina HiSeq2000. SOAPnuke was used to process the raw data, removing reads that contained adapters or uncalled bases, had a mean Phred below 15, or lacked an exact match to the constant primer or identifier. COPE v1.2.5 was used to merge the high-quality paired reads, and each unique nucleotide sequence was defined as a clonotype. Clonotypes were aligned to IMGT TRBV, TRBD and TRBJ reference segments using MiTCR v1.1. The analysis included only V-J combinations with a frequency above 0.0001, which together covered approximately 99% of the repertoires. The TCS score was defined as the ratio of F50 (clonal expansion) to E x V (chaos), calculated using BLOSUM62-based TCRdist between CDR3 peptides within each V-J. Welch's t-statistics and random forest reduced roughly 530 V-J features to under 15, which were used in a naive Bayes classifier (R e1071). No statistical method was used to set the sample size in advance, and investigators knew the group allocation. The paper describes TCR Vbeta CDR3 sequencing of around 130 peripheral blood samples, made up of 40 to 45 ophthalmopathy patients, roughly 80 hyperthyroidism patients and 17 progressor patients.

The specimen comprised peripheral blood mononuclear cells (PBMCs), sampled at new diagnosis, from a patient treated with antithyroid drugs. This sequence uses TRBV2 and TRBJ1-5, with no D gene named confidently. This receptor was identified in a young woman with Graves disease. Donor details come from another sample of the same person, matched by shared clones. The CDR3 protein: CASSNDGRNQPQHF. The DNA sequence is as follows: TGTGCCAGCAGCAATGACGGTCGCAATCAGCCCCAGCATTTT.